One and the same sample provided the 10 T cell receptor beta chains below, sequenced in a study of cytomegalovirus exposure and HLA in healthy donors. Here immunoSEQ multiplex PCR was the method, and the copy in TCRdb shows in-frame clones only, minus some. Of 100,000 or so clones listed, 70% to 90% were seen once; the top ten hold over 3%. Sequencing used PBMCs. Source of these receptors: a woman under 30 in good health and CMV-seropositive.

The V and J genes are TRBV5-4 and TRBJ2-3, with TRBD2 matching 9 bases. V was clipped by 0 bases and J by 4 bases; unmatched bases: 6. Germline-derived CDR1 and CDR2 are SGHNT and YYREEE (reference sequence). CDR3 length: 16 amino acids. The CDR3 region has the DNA TGTGCCAGCAGCTTGGACCTAGCGGGGAACCCAGATACGCAGTATTTT. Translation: CASSLDLAGNPDTQYF. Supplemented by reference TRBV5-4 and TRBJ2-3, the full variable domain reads ETGVTQSPTHLIKTRGQQVTLRCSSQSGHNTVSWYQQALGQGPQFIFQYYREEENGRGNFPPRFSGLQFPNYSSELNVNALELDDSALYLCASSLDLAGNPDTQYFGPGTRLTVL.

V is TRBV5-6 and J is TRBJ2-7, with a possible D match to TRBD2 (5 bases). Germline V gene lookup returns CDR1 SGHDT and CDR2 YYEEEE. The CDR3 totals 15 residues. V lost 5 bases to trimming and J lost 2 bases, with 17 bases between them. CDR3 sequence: CASSRPGGGPYEQYF. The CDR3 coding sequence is TGTGCCAGCAGTCGTCCTGGCGGCGGGCCCTACGAGCAGTACTTC.

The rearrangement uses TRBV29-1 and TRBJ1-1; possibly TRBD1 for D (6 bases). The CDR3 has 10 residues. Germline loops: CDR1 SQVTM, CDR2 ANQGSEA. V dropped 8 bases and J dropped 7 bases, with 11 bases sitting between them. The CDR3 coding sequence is TGCAGCCCTGGGGGCGGTGAAGCTTTCTTT. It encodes CSPGGGEAFF.

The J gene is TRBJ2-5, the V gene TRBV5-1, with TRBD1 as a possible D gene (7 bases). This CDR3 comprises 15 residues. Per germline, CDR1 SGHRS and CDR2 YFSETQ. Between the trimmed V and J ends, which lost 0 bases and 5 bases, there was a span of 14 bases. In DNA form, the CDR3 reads TGCGCCAGCAGCTTGGAGGAGGGGGCGGGGGAGACCCAGTACTTC. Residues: CASSLEEGAGETQYF.

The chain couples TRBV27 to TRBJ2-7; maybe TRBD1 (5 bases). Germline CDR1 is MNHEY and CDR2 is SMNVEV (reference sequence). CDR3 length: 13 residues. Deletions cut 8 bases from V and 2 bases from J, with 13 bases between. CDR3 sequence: CASGFGAAYEQYF. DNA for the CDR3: TGTGCCAGCGGGTTTGGGGCAGCCTACGAGCAGTACTTC.

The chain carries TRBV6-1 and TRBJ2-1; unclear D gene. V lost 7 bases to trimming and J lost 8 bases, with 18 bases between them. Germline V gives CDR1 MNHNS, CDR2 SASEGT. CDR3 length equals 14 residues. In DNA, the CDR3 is TGTGCCAGCAATCTCAAAACGGTAATCGATGAGCAGTTCTTC. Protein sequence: CASNLKTVIDEQFF.

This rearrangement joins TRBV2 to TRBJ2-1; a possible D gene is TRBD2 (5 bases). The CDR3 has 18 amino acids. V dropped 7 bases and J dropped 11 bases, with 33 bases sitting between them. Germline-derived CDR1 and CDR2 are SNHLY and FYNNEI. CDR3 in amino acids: CASKEGGGATHRRLKQFF. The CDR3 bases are TGTGCCAGCAAAGAAGGAGGTGGTGCGACACACCGCCGTCTTAAGCAGTTCTTC.

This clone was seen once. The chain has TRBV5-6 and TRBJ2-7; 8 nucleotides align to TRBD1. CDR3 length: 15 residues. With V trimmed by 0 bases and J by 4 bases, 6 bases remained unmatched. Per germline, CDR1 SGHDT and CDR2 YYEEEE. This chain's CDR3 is CASSLAGGAYYEQYF. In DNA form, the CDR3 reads TGTGCCAGCAGCTTGGCAGGGGGCGCGTATTACGAGCAGTACTTC.

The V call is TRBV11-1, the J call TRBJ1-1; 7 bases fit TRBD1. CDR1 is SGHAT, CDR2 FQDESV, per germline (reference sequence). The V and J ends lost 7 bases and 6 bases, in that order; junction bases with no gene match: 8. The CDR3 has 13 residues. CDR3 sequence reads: CASTWDRRAEAFF. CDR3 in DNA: TGTGCCAGCACCTGGGACAGAAGGGCTGAAGCTTTCTTT.

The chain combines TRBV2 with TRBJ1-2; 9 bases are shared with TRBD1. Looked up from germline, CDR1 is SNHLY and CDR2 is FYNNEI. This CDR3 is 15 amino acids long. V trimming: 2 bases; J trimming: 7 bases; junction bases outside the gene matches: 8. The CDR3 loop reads CASSENRRTGVGYTF. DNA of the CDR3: TGTGCCAGCAGTGAAAATCGAAGGACAGGGGTTGGCTACACCTTC.